One sample yielded the 10 T cell receptor beta chains listed below, sequenced in a study of shared clonotypes between healthy human individuals. The method was immunoSEQ multiplex PCR; TCRdb's version includes in-frame clones alone and lacks a portion of them. The sample lists 2 million to 2.5 million clones; 85% to 95% were seen once. Sequencing was performed on naive CD4+ T cells from PBMCs. As for subset: CD45RA+ positively selected. The receptors were sampled from a man younger than 30 in good health. Some clones in this sample may be carry-over from other donors' samples.

The V call is TRBV30, the J call TRBJ1-2, with TRBD1 identical over 7 bases. Trimming removed 5 bases from V and 5 bases from J; junction bases left unmatched: 8. The length of the CDR3 is 13 residues. CDR1 GTSNPN and CDR2 SVGIG come from the germline V gene (reference sequence). CDR3 coding DNA: TGTGCCTGGGATACAGGGGAGGGGTATGGCTACACCTTC. Translating it yields CAWDTGEGYGYTF.

The chain is built from TRBV2 and TRBJ1-4, with D hard to call. The V and J ends lost 8 bases and 7 bases respectively, with 14 bases between them. Germline loops: CDR1 SNHLY, CDR2 FYNNEI. There are 13 residues in the CDR3. CDR3: CASRGEGFEKLFF. CDR3 DNA sequence: TGTGCCAGCCGCGGGGAAGGGTTTGAAAAACTGTTTTTT.

This chain connects TRBV2 to TRBJ1-1, with TRBD1 as a possible D gene (6 bases). V lost 6 bases and J lost 1, with 9 bases in between. The CDR3 spans 13 residues. Germline assignment: CDR1 SNHLY and CDR2 FYNNEI. The CDR3 DNA follows: TGTGCCAGCAGGGCACAGGGGAACACTGAAGCTTTCTTT. Protein sequence: CASRAQGNTEAFF.

The chain recombines TRBV10-3 with TRBJ1-4; no clear D gene. The CDR3 is made up of 13 amino acids. The V gene's germline CDR1 is ENHRY and CDR2 SYGVKD. V was clipped by 6 bases and J by 5 bases, with 10 bases between them. The CDR3 DNA reads TGTGCCATCAGCGCAGCAGGAAATGAAAAACTGTTTTTT. Protein: CAISAAGNEKLFF.

The chain joins TRBV5-1 to TRBJ2-7; D gene ambiguous. CDR3 length: 14 amino acids. V was cut by 4 bases and J by 5 bases, with 16 bases left in between. CDR1 SGHRS and CDR2 YFSETQ come from the germline V gene. The CDR3 spells CASSEARAANEQYF. DNA of the CDR3: TGCGCCAGCAGCGAAGCTCGTGCAGCAAACGAGCAGTACTTC.

A note on this clone: In the same sample, other DNA sequences code for this CDR3. The chain joins TRBV29-1 to TRBJ2-5; 7 bases align to TRBD1. The V segment lost 4 bases and the J segment 5 bases; nucleotides outside the gene matches: 4. In germline, CDR1 is SQVTM, CDR2 ANQGSEA. The CDR3 has 12 residues. CDR3 DNA sequence: TGCAGCGTTGTGACAGGGACGGAGACCCAGTACTTC. Its protein product is CSVVTGTETQYF.

The chain recombines TRBV28 with TRBJ1-1; D is ambiguous. V lost 10 bases and J lost 3, with 15 bases in between. CDR1 MDHEN and CDR2 SYDVKM come from the germline V gene. This CDR3 has 13 amino acids. Here the CDR3 reads CATLDGVDTEAFF. DNA for the CDR3: TGTGCCACCCTTGACGGGGTTGACACTGAAGCTTTCTTT.

The V gene is TRBV25-1, the J gene TRBJ2-7; 8 positions match TRBD2. The CDR3 contains 13 residues. After removal of 4 bases from V and 4 bases from J, the junction contained 3 bases not matched to a gene. Germline CDR1 is MGHDK and CDR2 is SYGVNS. CDR3 nucleotide sequence: TGTGCCAGCAGTGGCAGCGGGAGATACGAGCAGTACTTC. It encodes CASSGSGRYEQYF.

The genes are TRBV28 and TRBJ2-6, with D uncertain. Germline lookup yields CDR1 MDHEN and CDR2 SYDVKM. V was cut by 5 bases and J by 1 base, with 12 bases left in between. This CDR3 has 16 amino acids. The CDR3 is CASSGRLESGANVLTF. In nucleotides, the CDR3 is TGTGCCAGCAGTGGACGCCTTGAATCTGGGGCCAACGTCCTGACTTTC.

This chain joins TRBV11-2 and TRBJ2-5; tentative D call: TRBD2 (9 bases). V lost 6 bases and J 4 bases, leaving 30 bases between the germline ends. The CDR3 length is 19 residues. Germline V gives CDR1 SGHAT, CDR2 FQNNGV. DNA of the CDR3: TGTGCCAGCAGTTCCGACAGGGGCCCAAGCGGGAGGAGGGGAGAGACCCAGTACTTC. This translates into CASSSDRGPSGRRGETQYF.